This is a list of T cell receptor beta chains from one sample in a study of OX40 agonist ivuxolimab in advanced cancers. Some clones are missing from TCRdb's copy, which holds only in-frame ones; the method was immunoSEQ multiplex PCR. This table holds 7,000 or so clones, nearly 75% found once. The sequenced sample was CD4+ or CD8+ T cells sorted from blood, obtained in a trial of the OX40 agonist ivuxolimab. These receptors originate from an adult with an advanced solid tumor such as melanoma, head and neck, liver or kidney cancer. Both conserved end residues are part of each CDR3. A D gene is named only where the DNA matches it firmly. A clone size is listed for some rows: how often the clone was seen (once, few, many), or a class if it is expanded.

cdr3_aa	cdr3_nt	d_call	v_call	j_call	clone_size
CASSSGGQGIYEQYF	TGTGCCAGCAGCTCGGGGGGACAGGGTATATACGAGCAGTACTTC	TRBD1	TRBV9	TRBJ2-7	-
CASSPGAGENEKLFF	TGCGCCAGCAGTCCAGGGGCAGGAGAGAATGAAAAACTGTTTTTT	-	TRBV4-1	TRBJ1-4	-
CASKMGGELFF	TGTGCCAGCAAAATGGGCGGGGAGCTGTTTTTT	-	TRBV7-9	TRBJ2-2	-
CASSLARTSGRFAYEQYF	TGTGCCAGCAGCTTAGCTCGGACTAGCGGGAGGTTCGCCTACGAGCAGTACTTC	TRBD2	TRBV7-2	TRBJ2-7	large
CASSIASGRTTDTQYF	TGTGCCAGCAGCATTGCTAGCGGGAGGACCACAGATACGCAGTATTTT	TRBD2	TRBV9	TRBJ2-3	-
CATTFTMGTEAFF	TGTGCCACCACTTTTACCATGGGCACTGAAGCTTTCTTT	-	TRBV28	TRBJ1-1	-
CASSRWYEQYF	TGTGCCAGCAGTAGGTGGTACGAGCAGTACTTC	-	TRBV6-1	TRBJ2-7	-
CASSHRGWGGPTDTQYF	TGCGCCAGCAGCCACCGCGGGTGGGGCGGACCCACAGATACGCAGTATTTT	-	TRBV4-1	TRBJ2-3	-
CASSLELAGGQSEQFF	TGTGCCAGCAGCTTGGAACTAGCGGGGGGGCAAAGTGAGCAGTTCTTC	TRBD2	TRBV5-6	TRBJ2-1	-
CASSPGSYEQYF	TGTGCCAGCAGCCCGGGTTCTTACGAGCAGTACTTC	-	TRBV7-9	TRBJ2-7	-
CASSEGGGSSETQYF	TGTGCCAGCAGCGAGGGAGGGGGTTCCTCGGAGACCCAGTACTTC	-	TRBV9	TRBJ2-5	few
CSVPDRGHQETQYF	TGCAGCGTGCCGGACAGGGGGCATCAAGAGACCCAGTACTTC	TRBD1	TRBV29-1	TRBJ2-5	-
CASKTENYGYTF	TGTGCCAGCAAGACAGAGAACTATGGCTACACCTTC	-	TRBV6-6	TRBJ1-2	-
CASSLSKAETQYF	TGTGCCAGCAGCTTAAGTAAGGCGGAGACCCAGTACTTC	-	TRBV5-6	TRBJ2-5	-
CASRFSGEYEQYF	TGTGCCAGCAGGTTCTCGGGCGAGTACGAGCAGTACTTC	-	TRBV6-1	TRBJ2-7	-
CASSYSFTDTQYF	TGTGCCAGCAGTTATTCATTCACAGATACGCAGTATTTT	-	TRBV6-5	TRBJ2-3	-
CAGISGYEQYF	TGTGCCGGGATTAGCGGCTACGAGCAGTACTTC	-	TRBV6-8	TRBJ2-7	-
CASSRGTGSYEQYF	TGTGCCAGCAGCCGCGGGACCGGCTCCTACGAGCAGTACTTC	-	TRBV11-2	TRBJ2-7	once
CASSVDRTYGYTF	TGTGCCAGCAGTGTGGACAGGACCTATGGCTACACCTTC	TRBD1	TRBV28	TRBJ1-2	-
CASSPTGRYSYEQYF	TGTGCCAGCAGCCCGACGGGACGGTACTCCTACGAGCAGTACTTC	-	TRBV7-9	TRBJ2-7	large
CASSYSSAGGELFF	TGTGCCAGCAGTTACAGTTCAGCCGGGGGGGAGCTGTTTTTT	-	TRBV6-6	TRBJ2-2	once
CASSIGTGDGTYEQYF	TGTGCCAGTAGTATAGGTACGGGGGACGGAACCTACGAGCAGTACTTC	-	TRBV19	TRBJ2-7	-
CASSYTDTQYF	TGTGCCAGCAGTTACACAGATACGCAGTATTTT	-	TRBV28	TRBJ2-3	-
CASRGNEQYF	TGTGCCAGCAGAGGGAACGAGCAGTACTTC	-	TRBV7-2	TRBJ2-7	-
CASSQEGTGFYEQYF	TGCGCCAGCAGCCAAGAAGGGACAGGGTTCTACGAGCAGTACTTC	TRBD1	TRBV4-1	TRBJ2-7	-
CASSQGVAGGRTGELFF	TGTGCCAGCAGCCAGGGGGTAGCGGGAGGAAGGACCGGGGAGCTGTTTTTT	TRBD2	TRBV7-9	TRBJ2-2	-